This is a list of T cell receptor beta chains from one sample in a study of T cell responses to AZD1222 COVID-19 vaccine. Assay: immunoSEQ multiplex PCR; the TCRdb copy retains only in-frame clones and omits some. The sample lists 150,000 or so clones, roughly 90% seen once, with over 1.1% in the top ten. Specimen: peripheral blood, collected on day 0 of AZD1222 vaccination. All receptors derive from an adult in good health. The CDR3 runs from the conserved cysteine through the conserved F or W. D genes are given only for firm matches. Rows give clone size only sometimes, using once, few, many, or a class for an expanded clone.

cdr3_aa cdr3_nt d_call j_call clone_size v_call
CASSRDRALSSYEQYF TGTGCCAGCAGTCGGGACAGGGCTCTGAGCTCCTACGAGCAGTACTTC TRBD1 TRBJ2-7 . TRBV6-2/TRBV6-3
CASSVAGTEAFF TGTGCCAGCAGTGTAGCAGGCACTGAAGCTTTCTTT . TRBJ1-1 . TRBV6-1
CAWSVGSGTEAFF TGTGCCTGGAGTGTCGGCAGCGGGACTGAAGCTTTCTTT . TRBJ1-1 . TRBV30
CASSPGGAGANEQFF TGTGCCAGCAGCCCGGGAGGGGCGGGTGCTAATGAGCAGTTCTTC TRBD2 TRBJ2-1 . TRBV7-3
CASSFNRGAEQYF TGTGCCAGCAGTTTTAACAGGGGGGCCGAGCAGTACTTC TRBD1 TRBJ2-7 few TRBV28
CASSQLRTDTQYF TGTGCCAGCAGCCAGCTCCGCACAGATACGCAGTATTTT . TRBJ2-3 . TRBV28
CASSQDAGGRQVIYEQYF TGCGCCAGCAGCCAAGATGCCGGGGGACGGCAAGTTATCTACGAGCAGTACTTC . TRBJ2-7 once TRBV4-1
CASSPTSGHYNEQFF TGTGCCAGCAGCCCGACTAGCGGACACTACAATGAGCAGTTCTTC TRBD2 TRBJ2-1 . TRBV11-2
CASSSGTGGSGYTF TGTGCCAGCAGTTCCGGGACAGGGGGTTCTGGCTACACCTTC TRBD1 TRBJ1-2 . TRBV6-5
CASSGTSPTETQYF TGTGCCAGCAGCGGCACTAGTCCCACAGAGACCCAGTACTTC . TRBJ2-5 . TRBV9
CASSLQAGGVSNQPQHF TGTGCCAGCAGCTTACAGGCAGGGGGGGTGAGCAATCAGCCCCAGCATTTT TRBD1 TRBJ1-5 . TRBV7-8
CASSVETGSNTQQYF TGTGCCAGCAGCGTAGAGACGGGGTCCAACACCCAGCAGTACTTC . TRBJ2-7 . TRBV9
CASSQDKGGGGYNEQFF TGCGCCAGCAGCCAAGATAAGGGCGGGGGGGGTTACAATGAGCAGTTCTTC TRBD2 TRBJ2-1 . TRBV4-3
CASSQEPGFPEAFF TGCGCCAGCAGCCAAGAACCGGGGTTCCCTGAAGCTTTCTTT . TRBJ1-1 . TRBV4-3
CASSLGGGTDEQYF TGTGCCAGCAGCTTAGGAGGGGGCACGGACGAGCAGTACTTC TRBD1 TRBJ2-7 . TRBV11-3
CASSQLRDGPNQPQHF TGTGCCAGCAGCCAACTTCGGGACGGACCCAATCAGCCCCAGCATTTT . TRBJ1-5 . TRBV21-1
CASSFTTGNYEQYF TGTGCCAGCAGCTTCACGACAGGTAACTACGAGCAGTACTTC . TRBJ2-7 once TRBV7-3
CASSQGVLNTEAFF TGTGCCAGCAGCCAAGGGGTTTTGAACACTGAAGCTTTCTTT . TRBJ1-1 . TRBV3-1/TRBV3-2
CASSSKTGGDAFSNQPQHF TGTGCCAGCAGCTCAAAGACAGGGGGCGATGCGTTTAGCAATCAGCCCCAGCATTTT TRBD1 TRBJ1-5 once TRBV7-9
CSVDNREVENTEAFF TGCAGCGTTGACAACAGGGAGGTGGAGAACACTGAAGCTTTCTTT . TRBJ1-1 . TRBV29-1
CASSEELAILETQYF TGTGCCAGCAGTGAAGAACTAGCGATCTTGGAGACCCAGTACTTC TRBD2 TRBJ2-5 few TRBV2
CSASEGNSGANVLTF TGCAGTGCTAGTGAAGGGAACTCTGGGGCCAACGTCCTGACTTTC . TRBJ2-6 few TRBV20-1
CASSLDGLADASSYNEQFF TGTGCCAGCAGCTTAGACGGACTAGCGGATGCGAGCTCCTACAATGAGCAGTTCTTC TRBD2 TRBJ2-1 once TRBV11-2
CASSPHRDRAGQPQHF TGTGCCAGTAGTCCGCACCGGGACAGGGCTGGTCAGCCCCAGCATTTT TRBD1 TRBJ1-5 . TRBV19
CASSRDRAVNQPQHF TGTGCCAGCAGCCGGGACAGGGCGGTTAATCAGCCCCAGCATTTT TRBD1 TRBJ1-5 . TRBV7-2
CASSWGRLAATYEQYF TGTGCCAGCAGTTGGGGGCGGCTAGCGGCCACCTACGAGCAGTACTTC . TRBJ2-7 . TRBV27
CASSQQPPGQGYTGELFF TGCGCCAGCAGCCAACAGCCGCCGGGACAGGGATACACCGGGGAGCTGTTTTTT TRBD1 TRBJ2-2 . TRBV4-3
CASNFGTGGDEQFF TGTGCCAGCAACTTCGGGACAGGGGGCGATGAGCAGTTCTTC TRBD1 TRBJ2-1 once TRBV6-5
CASSLAIGWVFF TGTGCCAGCAGTTTAGCGATAGGGTGGGTGTTTTTT . TRBJ1-4 . TRBV12-3/TRBV12-4
CSASSPNTEAFF TGCAGTGCTAGTTCACCGAACACTGAAGCTTTCTTT . TRBJ1-1 once TRBV20-1
CASSLDRGNEQFF TGTGCCAGCAGCTTAGATCGAGGGAATGAGCAGTTCTTC . TRBJ2-1 . TRBV11-2
CASSQGRDPSYEQYF TGTGCCAGCAGCCAGGGCCGGGACCCATCCTACGAGCAGTACTTC . TRBJ2-7 . TRBV4-2
CASTPLAVSYEQYF TGTGCCAGCACCCCACTAGCGGTATCCTACGAGCAGTACTTC TRBD2 TRBJ2-7 . TRBV9
CASSRETEFAYEQYF TGTGCCAGCAGCCGAGAGACAGAATTTGCCTACGAGCAGTACTTC . TRBJ2-7 . TRBV3-1/TRBV3-2
CASRHSDRGRAEAFF TGTGCCAGCAGACACTCCGACAGGGGAAGAGCTGAAGCTTTCTTT TRBD1 TRBJ1-1 . TRBV11-3
CASSVNGVSGNTIYF TGTGCCAGCAGCGTAAACGGGGTATCTGGAAACACCATATATTTT . TRBJ1-3 . TRBV9
CASSSGTGVAGELFF TGTGCCAGCAGTTCCGGGACAGGGGTTGCCGGGGAGCTGTTTTTT TRBD1 TRBJ2-2 . TRBV27
CASSSTTGGDTGELFF TGCGCCAGCAGCTCGACGACCGGAGGCGACACCGGGGAGCTGTTTTTT . TRBJ2-2 . TRBV5-1
CASRSRETNNEQFF TGTGCCAGCAGATCCCGGGAAACCAACAATGAGCAGTTCTTC . TRBJ2-1 . TRBV11-3
CASSQEEGNEQFF TGCGCCAGCAGCCAGGAGGAAGGCAATGAGCAGTTCTTC . TRBJ2-1 . TRBV4-3
CASSLAPGQGSPLHF TGTGCCAGCAGCTTAGCCCCAGGGCAGGGATCACCCCTCCACTTT . TRBJ1-6 . TRBV7-9
CASSSRDDTQYF TGTGCCAGCAGTTCCCGGGACGATACGCAGTATTTT . TRBJ2-3 . TRBV28
CASKAEGNEQFF TGTGCCAGCAAGGCAGAGGGCAATGAGCAGTTCTTC . TRBJ2-1 few TRBV12-3/TRBV12-4
CASSLSRSRQLLAFF TGTGCCAGCAGCTTATCTCGCTCAAGGCAGCTATTAGCTTTCTTT . TRBJ1-1 . TRBV11-2
CATSRDSLWGDQPQHF TGTGCCACCAGCAGAGATTCCCTCTGGGGGGATCAGCCCCAGCATTTT . TRBJ1-5 . TRBV15
CASSALTGGVGTDTQYF TGTGCCAGCAGCGCGCTTACAGGGGGCGTGGGCACAGATACGCAGTATTTT TRBD1 TRBJ2-3 once TRBV7-9
CASSQPGGELFF TGTGCCAGCAGCCAACCAGGGGGAGAACTGTTTTTT TRBD1 TRBJ1-4 . TRBV3-1/TRBV3-2
CASTNDRLAGELFF TGTGCCAGCACAAACGACAGGTTGGCCGGGGAGCTGTTTTTT . TRBJ2-2 . TRBV27
CASSLGGTHMNTEAFF TGCGCCAGCAGCTTGGGAGGGACTCACATGAACACTGAAGCTTTCTTT . TRBJ1-1 . TRBV5-1
CASSQGTDEQYF TGCGCCAGCAGCCAAGGGACCGACGAGCAGTACTTC . TRBJ2-7 . TRBV4-3
CASSPLTRRETQYF TGTGCCAGCAGCCCGCTGACTAGACGGGAGACCCAGTACTTC . TRBJ2-5 . TRBV7-2